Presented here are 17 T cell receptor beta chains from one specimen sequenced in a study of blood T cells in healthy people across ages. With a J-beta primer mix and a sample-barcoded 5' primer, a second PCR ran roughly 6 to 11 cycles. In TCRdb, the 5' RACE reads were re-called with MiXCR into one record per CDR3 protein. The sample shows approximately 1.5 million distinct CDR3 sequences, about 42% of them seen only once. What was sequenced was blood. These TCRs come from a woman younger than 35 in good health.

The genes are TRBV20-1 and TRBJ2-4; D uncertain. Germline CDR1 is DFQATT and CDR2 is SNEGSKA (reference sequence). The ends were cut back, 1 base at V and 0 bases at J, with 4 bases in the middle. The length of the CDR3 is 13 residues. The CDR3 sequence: CSARGIAKNIQYF. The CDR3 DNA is TGCAGTGCTAGAGGGATAGCCAAAAACATTCAGTACTTC.

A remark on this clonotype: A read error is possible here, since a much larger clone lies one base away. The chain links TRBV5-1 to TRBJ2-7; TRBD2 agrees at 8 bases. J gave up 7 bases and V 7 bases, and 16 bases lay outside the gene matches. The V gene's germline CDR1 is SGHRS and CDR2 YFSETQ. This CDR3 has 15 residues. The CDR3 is CASQEGSGAYNEQYF. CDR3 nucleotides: TGCGCCAGCCAGGAGGGTAGCGGGGCCTACAATGAGCAGTACTTC. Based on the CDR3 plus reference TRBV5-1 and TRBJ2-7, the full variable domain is KAGVTQTPRYLIKTRGQQVTLSCSPISGHRSVSWYQQTPGQGLQFLFEYFSETQRNKGNFPGRFSGRQFSNSRSEMNVSTLELGDSALYLCASQEGSGAYNEQYFGPGTRLTVT.

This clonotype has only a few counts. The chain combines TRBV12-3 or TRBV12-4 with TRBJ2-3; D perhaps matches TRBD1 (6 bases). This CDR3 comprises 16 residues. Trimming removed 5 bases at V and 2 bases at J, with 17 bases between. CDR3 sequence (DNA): TGTGCCAGCAGTCCTAGGGGGTCTATACCCACAGATACGCAGTATTTT. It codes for CASSPRGSIPTDTQYF.

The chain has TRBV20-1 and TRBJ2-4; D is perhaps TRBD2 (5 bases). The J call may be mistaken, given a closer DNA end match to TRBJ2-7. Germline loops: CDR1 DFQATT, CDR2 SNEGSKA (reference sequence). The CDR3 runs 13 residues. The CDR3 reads CSASTGSTYEQYF. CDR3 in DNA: TGCAGTGCTTCGACGGGGTCGACCTACGAGCAGTACTTC.

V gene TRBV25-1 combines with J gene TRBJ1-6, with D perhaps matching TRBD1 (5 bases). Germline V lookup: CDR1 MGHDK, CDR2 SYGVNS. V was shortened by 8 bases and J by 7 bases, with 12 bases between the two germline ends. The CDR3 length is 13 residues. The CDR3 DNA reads TGTGCCAGCCTCCGGGACGCAAATTCACCCCTCCACTTT. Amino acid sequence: CASLRDANSPLHF.

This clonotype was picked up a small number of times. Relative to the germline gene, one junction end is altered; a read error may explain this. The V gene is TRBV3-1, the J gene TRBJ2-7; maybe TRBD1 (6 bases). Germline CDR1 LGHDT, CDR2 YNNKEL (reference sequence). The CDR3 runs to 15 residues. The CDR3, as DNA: TGTGCCAGCAGCCATCTCTACAGGGCCACCTACGAGCTGTACTTC. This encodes CASSHLYRATYELYF.

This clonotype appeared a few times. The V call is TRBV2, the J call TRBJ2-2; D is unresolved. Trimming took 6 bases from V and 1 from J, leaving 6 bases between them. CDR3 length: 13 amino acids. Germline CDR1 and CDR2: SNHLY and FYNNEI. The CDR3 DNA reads TGTGCCAGCAGAGAACAGAACACCGGGGAGCTGTTTTTT. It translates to CASREQNTGELFF.

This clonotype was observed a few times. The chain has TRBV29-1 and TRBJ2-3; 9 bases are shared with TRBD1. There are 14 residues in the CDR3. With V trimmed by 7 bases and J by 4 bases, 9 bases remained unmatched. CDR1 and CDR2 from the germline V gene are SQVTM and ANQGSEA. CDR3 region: CSATGGRVADTQYF. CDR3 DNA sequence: TGCAGCGCAACAGGGGGCCGAGTTGCAGATACGCAGTATTTT.

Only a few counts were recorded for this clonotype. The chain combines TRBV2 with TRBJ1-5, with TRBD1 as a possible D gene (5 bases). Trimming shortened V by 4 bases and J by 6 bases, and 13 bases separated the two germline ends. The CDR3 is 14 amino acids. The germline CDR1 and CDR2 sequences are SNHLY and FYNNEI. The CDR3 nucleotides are TGTGCCAGCAGTGGGTCCAGGGTGGGTCAGCCCCAGCATTTT. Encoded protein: CASSGSRVGQPQHF. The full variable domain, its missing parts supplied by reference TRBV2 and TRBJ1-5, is EPEVTQTPSHQVTQMGQEVILRCVPISNHLYFYWYRQILGQKVEFLVSFYNNEISEKSEIFDDQFSVERPDGSNFTLKIRSTKLEDSAMYFCASSGSRVGQPQHFGDGTRLSIL.

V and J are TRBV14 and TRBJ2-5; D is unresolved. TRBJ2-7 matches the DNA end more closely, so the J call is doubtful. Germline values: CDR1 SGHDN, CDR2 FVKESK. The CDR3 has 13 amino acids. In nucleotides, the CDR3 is TGTGCCAGCAGCCAAGTAAATACTTACGAGCAGTACTTC. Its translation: CASSQVNTYEQYF.

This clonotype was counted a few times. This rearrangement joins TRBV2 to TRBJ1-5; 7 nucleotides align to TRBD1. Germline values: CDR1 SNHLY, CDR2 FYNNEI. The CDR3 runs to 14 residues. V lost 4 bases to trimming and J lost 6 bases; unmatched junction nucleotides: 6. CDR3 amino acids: CASSGQGGGQPQHF. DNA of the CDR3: TGTGCCAGCAGTGGACAGGGCGGTGGTCAGCCCCAGCATTTT.

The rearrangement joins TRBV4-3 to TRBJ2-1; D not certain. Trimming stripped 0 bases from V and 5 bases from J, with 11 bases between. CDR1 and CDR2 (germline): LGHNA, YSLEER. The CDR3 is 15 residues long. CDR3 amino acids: CASSQDSGAHNEQFF. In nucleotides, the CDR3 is TGCGCCAGCAGCCAAGACAGTGGAGCCCACAATGAGCAGTTCTTC.

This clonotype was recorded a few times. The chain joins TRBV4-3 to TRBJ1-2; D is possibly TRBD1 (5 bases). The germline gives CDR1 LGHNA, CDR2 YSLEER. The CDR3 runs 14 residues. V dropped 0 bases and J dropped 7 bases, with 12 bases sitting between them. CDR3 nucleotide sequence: TGCGCCAGCAGCCAAGATTGGGGAAGGGGTGGCTACACCTTC. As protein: CASSQDWGRGGYTF.

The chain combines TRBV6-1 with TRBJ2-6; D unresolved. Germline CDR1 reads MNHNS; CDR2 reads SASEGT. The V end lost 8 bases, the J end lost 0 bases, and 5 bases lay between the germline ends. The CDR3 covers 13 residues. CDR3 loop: CASVSSGANVLTF. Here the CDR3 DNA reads TGTGCCAGCGTGAGCTCTGGGGCCAACGTCCTGACTTTC.

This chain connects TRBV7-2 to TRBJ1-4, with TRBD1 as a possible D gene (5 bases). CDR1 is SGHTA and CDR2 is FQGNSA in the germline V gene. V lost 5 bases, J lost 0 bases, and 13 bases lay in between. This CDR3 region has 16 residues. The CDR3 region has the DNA TGTGCCAGCAGCCCCCGACTCAGGGCAACTAATGAAAAACTGTTTTTT. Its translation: CASSPRLRATNEKLFF.

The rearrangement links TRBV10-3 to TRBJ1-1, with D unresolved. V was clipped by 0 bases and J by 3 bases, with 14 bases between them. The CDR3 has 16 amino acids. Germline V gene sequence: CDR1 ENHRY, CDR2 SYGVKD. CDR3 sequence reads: CAISESLARKDTEAFF. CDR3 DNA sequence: TGTGCCATCAGTGAGTCCTTAGCACGAAAGGACACTGAAGCTTTCTTT.

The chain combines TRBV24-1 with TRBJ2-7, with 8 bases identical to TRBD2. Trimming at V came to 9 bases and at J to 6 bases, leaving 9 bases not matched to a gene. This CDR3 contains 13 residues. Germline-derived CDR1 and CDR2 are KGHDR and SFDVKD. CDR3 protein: CATGSGKKGEQYF. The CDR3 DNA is TGTGCCACCGGTAGCGGGAAAAAGGGCGAGCAGTACTTC.